Listed below are T cell receptor beta chains from one sample, sequenced in a study of vaccination effects on CD4 cells after COVID-19. The antigens for these receptors are not known. Clones were read by immunoSEQ multiplex PCR, and TCRdb kept only the in-frame ones, dropping some. The sample lists about 14,000 clones, less than 85% occurring once. This sample comprised CD4+ T cells from PBMCs cultured with HCoV-229E spike peptides, obtained before COVID-19 vaccination. These receptors all come from a human donor who received a COVID-19 vaccine. Both conserved end residues are part of each CDR3. Fields, in order: J gene, D gene, V gene, clone size, CDR3 DNA, CDR3 protein. D genes are given only for firm matches. Expanded clones are given a class, and other clones once, few, many or no size at all.

>TRBJ2-1|.|TRBV5-1|once
TGCGCCAGCAGCTTTGACCCCGGGATCTCCTACAATGAGCAGTTCTTC
CASSFDPGISYNEQFF
>TRBJ2-7|.|TRBV3-1/TRBV3-2|.
TGTGCCAGCAGCCAACCTCTAGGCCCTGCCGAGCAGTACTTC
CASSQPLGPAEQYF
>TRBJ1-1|.|TRBV11-1|.
TGTGCCAGCAGCCAGCGGGGGGTATTGGCGGGGGCTGAAGCTTTCTTT
CASSQRGVLAGAEAFF
>TRBJ1-2|TRBD1|TRBV27|.
TGTGCCAGCAGTTTCTCTTGGGACAGGGGCGACTATGGCTACACCTTC
CASSFSWDRGDYGYTF
>TRBJ2-7|TRBD2|TRBV7-2|once
TGTGCCAGCAGCTTAGTCCCGGGAGGGCCCTCGTACGAGCAGTACTTC
CASSLVPGGPSYEQYF
>TRBJ2-7|TRBD2|TRBV3-1/TRBV3-2|.
TGTGCCAGCAGCCAAAATAGCGGGAGTAGGGGGCAGTACTTC
CASSQNSGSRGQYF
>TRBJ1-3|.|TRBV21-1|.
TGTGCCAGCAGCCGGGACAGCTCTGGAAACACCATATATTTT
CASSRDSSGNTIYF
>TRBJ1-4|.|TRBV11-2|once
TGTGCCAGCAGCCGTGGATGGGGCGCAGACTTTGAAAAACTGTTTTTT
CASSRGWGADFEKLFF
>TRBJ1-5|.|TRBV12-5|.
TGTGCTAGTGGTCTCTACTACGAAAATAGCAATCAGCCCCAGCATTTT
CASGLYYENSNQPQHF
>TRBJ1-2|.|TRBV5-8|.
TGTGCCAGCAGCTTGGCCGAGGACAACTATGGCTACACCTTC
CASSLAEDNYGYTF
>TRBJ1-5|.|TRBV24-1|.
TGTGCCACCAGTGATTTCAGCAATCAGCCCCAGCATTTT
CATSDFSNQPQHF